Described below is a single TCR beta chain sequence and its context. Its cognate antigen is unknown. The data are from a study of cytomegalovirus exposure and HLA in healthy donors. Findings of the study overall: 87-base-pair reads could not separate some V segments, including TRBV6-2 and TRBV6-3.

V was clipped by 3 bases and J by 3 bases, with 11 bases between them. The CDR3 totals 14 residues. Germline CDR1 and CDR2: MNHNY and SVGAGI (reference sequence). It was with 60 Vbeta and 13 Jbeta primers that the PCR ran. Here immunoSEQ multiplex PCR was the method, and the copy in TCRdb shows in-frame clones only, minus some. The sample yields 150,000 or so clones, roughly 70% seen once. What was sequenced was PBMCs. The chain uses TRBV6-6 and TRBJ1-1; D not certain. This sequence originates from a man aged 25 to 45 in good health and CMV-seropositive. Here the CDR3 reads CASSYGSRYTEAFF. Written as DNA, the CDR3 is TGTGCCAGCAGTTATGGCTCGAGGTACACTGAAGCTTTCTTT.